These 28 T cell receptor beta chains came from one sample sequenced in a study of metastatic and nonmetastatic thyroid tumors. All patients reached thyroid surgery having received no treatment beforehand. TCRdb re-called clones from the PCR reads using MiXCR. The profile shows about 6,400 clones, 16% of them singletons. Sequences were obtained from tumor tissue. The receptors stem from a male donor with papillary thyroid cancer or a benign thyroid nodule (not recorded which). Some clones in this sample may be carry-over from other donors' samples.

There are a few counts of this clone. V and J are TRBV6-1 and TRBJ1-4, with D tentatively TRBD1 (5 bases). Trimming left V 2 bases short and J 5 bases short, with 15 bases between. Germline CDR1 MNHNS, CDR2 SASEGT. The CDR3 consists of 16 residues. This chain's CDR3 is CASSELSGDWNEKLFF. The CDR3 coding sequence is TGTGCCAGCAGTGAATTATCGGGGGACTGGAATGAAAAACTGTTTTTT.

The chain joins TRBV11-2 to TRBJ2-5; D is possibly TRBD1 or TRBD2 (5 bases each). Trimming stripped 3 bases from V and 5 bases from J, with 16 bases between. This CDR3 is 15 amino acids long. CDR1 and CDR2 from the germline V gene are SGHAT and FQNNGV. CDR3 sequence: CASSFYGIEGETQYF. In DNA, the CDR3 is TGTGCCAGCAGCTTTTATGGGATAGAGGGGGAGACCCAGTACTTC.

This clone was found a few times. The V and J genes are TRBV15 and TRBJ2-2; 11 nucleotides match TRBD2. Germline trimming cut 1 base from V and 0 bases from J; bases unmatched to any gene: 1. The CDR3 runs to 17 residues. Germline V lookup: CDR1 LNHNV, CDR2 YYDKDF (reference sequence). CDR3 in DNA: TGTGCCACCAGCAGAGGACTAGCGGGAACGAACACCGGGGAGCTGTTTTTT. This gives the protein CATSRGLAGTNTGELFF.

Sample share makes this clone medium-sized. This sequence joins TRBV24-1 and TRBJ2-2, with 16 nucleotides matching TRBD2. V shed 1 base and J 3 bases; nucleotides not matched to a gene: 7. Germline-derived CDR1 and CDR2 are KGHDR and SFDVKD. The CDR3 extends over 20 amino acids. The CDR3 sequence is CATSDFATGTSGRDTGELFF. Here the CDR3 DNA reads TGTGCCACCAGTGATTTTGCGACCGGGACTAGCGGGAGGGACACCGGGGAGCTGTTTTTT.

This clone is a singleton in its sample. This chain joins TRBV6-1 and TRBJ2-7, with 8 bases lining up with TRBD2. This CDR3 region has 15 residues. After removal of 7 bases from V and 2 bases from J, the junction contained 10 bases not matched to a gene. Germline assignment: CDR1 MNHNS and CDR2 SASEGT. The DNA of the CDR3 is TGTGCCAGCACCTTCGGCGGGGGGCGTCCCTACGAGCAGTACTTC. Translated: CASTFGGGRPYEQYF.

J is TRBJ2-3 and V is TRBV6-5, with D perhaps TRBD2 (6 bases). V lost 1 base, J lost 3 bases, and 20 bases lay in between. This CDR3 has 18 amino acids. Germline V CDR1 and CDR2: MNHEY, SVGAGI. CDR3 protein: CASSYLGLVADGTDTQYF. Written as DNA, the CDR3 is TGTGCCAGCAGTTACTTAGGTCTTGTAGCGGATGGAACAGATACGCAGTATTTT.

A few counts support this clone. Compared with germline, one end of the junction differs, possibly owing to a read error. This chain uses TRBV11-2 with TRBJ2-1, with D unclear. CDR3 length: 13 amino acids. Germline loops: CDR1 SGHAT, CDR2 FQNNGV. The CDR3 DNA reads as TGTGCCAGTAGCTTGGATGGCTTTGGTGAGCAGTTCTTC. Translated, it gives CASSLDGFGEQFF.

This clone has at least ten counts. CDR3 sequence: CASSAPMWDQPQHF. The CDR3 coding sequence is TGTGCCAGCAGTGCACCTATGTGGGATCAGCCCCAGCATTTT. The chain is built from TRBV25-1 and TRBJ1-5; D is unresolved. Germline V gene sequence: CDR1 MGHDK, CDR2 SYGVNS. This CDR3 has 14 amino acids. V gave up 4 bases and J gave up 5 bases, with 12 bases separating them.

By frequency in the sample, this clone is medium-sized (0.01 to 0.1%). V gene TRBV27 combines with J gene TRBJ1-5; TRBD1 aligns across 7 bases. The CDR3 is 18 amino acids. V lost 7 bases and J lost 6; bases outside the gene matches: 21. Germline V gene sequence: CDR1 MNHEY, CDR2 SMNVEV (reference sequence). The CDR3 is CASKGRSYGQGEFQPQHF. The CDR3 nucleotides are TGTGCCAGCAAGGGACGGTCTTACGGGCAGGGGGAATTTCAGCCCCAGCATTTT.

Sample share makes this clone medium-sized. The chain recombines TRBV19 with TRBJ1-5, with 8 bases that match TRBD1. V dropped 2 bases and J dropped 5; count of bases not matched to a gene: 8. From germline, CDR1 is LNHDA and CDR2 SQIVND (reference sequence). This CDR3 region has 16 residues. The CDR3 nucleotides read TGTGCCAGTAGTATACAGGGGGCAGGGGTGGATCAGCCCCAGCATTTT. Amino acids: CASSIQGAGVDQPQHF.

By proportion, this clone is medium-sized. The chain has TRBV28 and TRBJ2-7, with TRBD1 identical over 9 bases. CDR1 is MDHEN, CDR2 SYDVKM, per germline. This CDR3 has 13 amino acids. The ends lost 6 bases at V and 3 bases at J; junction bases unmatched: 3. DNA for the CDR3: TGTGCCAGCAGCCCGGGACAGGGCTACGAGCAGTACTTC. Its translation: CASSPGQGYEQYF. The full variable domain, its missing parts supplied by reference TRBV28 and TRBJ2-7, is DVKVTQSSRYLVKRTGEKVFLECVQDMDHENMFWYRQDPGLGLRLIYFSYDVKMKEKGDIPEGYSVSREKKERFSLILESASTNQTSMYLCASSPGQGYEQYFGPGTRLTVT.

The J gene is TRBJ2-3, the V gene TRBV20-1; D possibly uses TRBD1 or TRBD2 (5 bases each). V shed 0 bases and J shed 0 bases, with 7 bases lying between them. There are 14 residues in the CDR3. CDR1 and CDR2 from the germline V gene are DFQATT and SNEGSKA (reference sequence). The CDR3 protein is CSAREGTSTDTQYF. The CDR3, as DNA: TGCAGTGCTAGAGAAGGGACCAGCACAGATACGCAGTATTTT.

This clone was recorded once. The junction and the germline gene differ at one end; a read error may be behind it. The chain has TRBV7-9 and TRBJ2-3; no reliable D call. This CDR3 is built from 13 residues. Germline V gives CDR1 SEHNR, CDR2 FQNEAQ (reference sequence). In nucleotides, the CDR3 is TGTGCCAGCATCTTAGTGAGCACGGATACGCAGTATTTT. This encodes CASILVSTDTQYF. The full variable domain, its missing parts supplied by reference TRBV7-9 and TRBJ2-3, is DTGVSQNPRHKITKRGQNVTFRCDPISEHNRLYWYRQTLGQGPEFLTYFQNEAQLEKSRLLSDRFSAERPKGSFSTLEIQRTEQGDSAMYLCASILVSTDTQYFGPGTRLTVL.

With regard to this clone: A read error may produce the germline difference seen at one junction end. The gene calls are TRBV7-2 and TRBJ2-7, with 12 bases fitting TRBD2. The germline CDR1 and CDR2 sequences are SGHTA and FQGNSA. CDR3 length: 14 amino acids. The CDR3 loop reads CASSARRTSGIVNF. CDR3 sequence (DNA): TGTGCCAGCAGCGCCAGACGGACTAGCGGGATCGTAAACTTC.

This clone was seen many times. This chain uses TRBV24-1 with TRBJ1-3; possibly TRBD1 for D (6 bases). V was shortened by 7 bases and J by 0 bases, with 24 bases between the two germline ends. Germline-derived CDR1 and CDR2 are KGHDR and SFDVKD. The CDR3 has 19 amino acids. Here the CDR3 DNA reads TGTGCCACCAGACTTCCTTTAAACGACAGGTCAGACTCTGGAAACACCATATATTTT. This gives the protein CATRLPLNDRSDSGNTIYF.

By share, this clone counts as medium-sized. The genes are TRBV12-3 or TRBV12-4 and TRBJ2-3, with no clear D. The CDR3 has 12 amino acids. Trimming took off 6 bases at V and 0 bases at J, with 4 bases between the two ends. The CDR3 here is CASRRSTDTQYF. CDR3 bases: TGTGCCAGCAGACGAAGCACAGATACGCAGTATTTT.

The sample holds many counts of this clone. V gene TRBV11-3 combines with J gene TRBJ2-7, with D tentatively TRBD1 (5 bases). The CDR3 length is 15 residues. The V gene's germline CDR1 is SGHNT and CDR2 YENEEA. V lost 0 bases, J lost 2 bases, and 11 bases lay in between. CDR3 coding DNA: TGTGCCAGCAGCTTAGACAGGGTAGGTCCCTACGAGCAGTACTTC. It encodes CASSLDRVGPYEQYF.

This chain links TRBV7-8 with TRBJ1-6; weak D call: TRBD1 (6 bases). The CDR3 length is 14 residues. Germline V gives CDR1 SGHVS, CDR2 FQNEAQ. V was clipped by 5 bases and J by 15 bases, with 20 bases between them. CDR3 nucleotide sequence: TGTGCCAGCAGCCCGGGGGCTTTAGTCCCTGTCCTCCACTTT. It is translated as CASSPGALVPVLHF. The whole variable domain, remainder taken from reference TRBV7-8 and TRBJ1-6, is GAGVSQSPRYKVAKRGQDVALRCDPISGHVSLFWYQQALGQGPEFLTYFQNEAQLDKSGLPSDRFFAERPEGSVSTLKIQRTQQEDSAVYLCASSPGALVPVLHFGNGTRLTVT.

Comment on this clone: Germline is not matched at one junction end, which may reflect a read error. The chain carries TRBV20-1 and TRBJ1-2; D is perhaps TRBD1 (5 bases). Germline CDR1 DFQATT, CDR2 SNEGSKA (reference sequence). This CDR3 spans 11 amino acids. CDR3 in DNA: TGCAGTGCGTCGGGGACCTATGGCTACACTTTC. As protein: CSASGTYGYTF.

J is TRBJ2-5 and V is TRBV6-5; D ambiguous. The CDR3 length is 12 residues. In germline, CDR1 is MNHEY, CDR2 SVGAGI. Deletions cut 0 bases from V and 5 bases from J, with 4 bases between. CDR3 sequence: CASSYSSETQYF. DNA of the CDR3: TGTGCCAGCAGTTACTCGAGTGAGACCCAGTACTTC.

This sequence joins TRBV6-1 and TRBJ2-2; TRBD1 aligns across 9 bases. The junction had 7 bases not matched to a gene; V was cut back by 5 bases and J by 6 bases. The CDR3 totals 15 residues. Germline CDR1 is MNHNS and CDR2 is SASEGT. CDR3 in DNA: TGTGCCAGCAGTCCCCCGGGACAGGGCGCCGGGGAGCTGTTTTTT. Amino acid sequence: CASSPPGQGAGELFF.

This clone was observed a handful of times. The chain has TRBV12-3 or TRBV12-4 and TRBJ2-1; 9 nucleotides align to TRBD2. The CDR3 runs 15 residues. Unmatched junction bases numbered 6, after V lost 5 bases and J lost 4 bases. The CDR3 spells CASSRSSGTYNEQFF. The CDR3 DNA sequence: TGTGCCAGCAGTCGATCTAGCGGGACATACAATGAGCAGTTCTTC.

This clone was seen ten or more times. The chain joins TRBV7-9 to TRBJ1-4; D remains unclear. The germline V gene has CDR1 SEHNR and CDR2 FQNEAQ (reference sequence). The CDR3 consists of 14 residues. The ends were cut back, 0 bases at V and 4 bases at J, with 6 bases in the middle. DNA of the CDR3: TGTGCCAGCAGCTTAGCGACTGGTAATGAAAAACTGTTTTTT. Its translation is CASSLATGNEKLFF.

A few counts support this clone. This chain connects TRBV6-1 to TRBJ1-1, with a tentative D call TRBD1 (5 bases). V was trimmed by 4 bases and J by 1 base, leaving 16 bases between them. Germline CDR1 MNHNS, CDR2 SASEGT. This CDR3 is built from 16 residues. CDR3 DNA sequence: TGTGCCAGCAGTGCCTTTTCTGAGGGGACGAACACTGAAGCTTTCTTT. Amino acids: CASSAFSEGTNTEAFF.

A remark on this clone: Other DNA sequences of this sample code for an identical CDR3. The V and J genes are TRBV5-1 and TRBJ2-7; D unresolved. CDR1 is SGHRS, CDR2 YFSETQ, per germline. V gave up 1 base and J gave up 3 bases, with 8 bases separating them. The CDR3 has 13 amino acids. The CDR3 sequence: CASSLHPSYEQYF. CDR3 in DNA: TGCGCCAGCAGCTTGCACCCCAGCTACGAGCAGTACTTC.

Points on this clone: One end of the junction does not line up with germline, which may come from a read error. V usage is TRBV7-9 and J usage is TRBJ2-5; perhaps TRBD2 as D (5 bases). CDR3 length equals 16 residues. The germline CDR1 and CDR2 sequences are SEHNR and FQNEAQ (reference sequence). CDR3 residues: CASSLGSGWYFETRYF. The DNA of the CDR3 is TGTGCCAGCAGCTTAGGATCGGGGTGGTACTTTGAGACCCGGTACTTC.

For the CDR3, the DNA is TGTGCCATCAGTCAAGACAGGGGGCCTTACAATGAGCAGTTCTTC. It translates to CAISQDRGPYNEQFF. The chain has TRBV10-3 and TRBJ2-1, with 10 nucleotides matching TRBD1. V shed 5 bases and J 4 bases; nucleotides not matched to a gene: 5. Germline values: CDR1 ENHRY, CDR2 SYGVKD. The CDR3 is 15 amino acids.

The sample holds many counts of this clone. The same CDR3 can be traced to other DNA sequences in this sample. The chain links TRBV27 to TRBJ1-1; D call uncertain. V was clipped by 3 bases and J by 5 bases, with 16 bases between them. This CDR3 spans 15 amino acids. Germline CDR1 MNHEY, CDR2 SMNVEV (reference sequence). The CDR3 sequence: CASSFSPGYGTEAFF. In nucleotides, the CDR3 is TGTGCCAGCAGTTTCTCTCCGGGGTACGGGACTGAAGCTTTCTTT.